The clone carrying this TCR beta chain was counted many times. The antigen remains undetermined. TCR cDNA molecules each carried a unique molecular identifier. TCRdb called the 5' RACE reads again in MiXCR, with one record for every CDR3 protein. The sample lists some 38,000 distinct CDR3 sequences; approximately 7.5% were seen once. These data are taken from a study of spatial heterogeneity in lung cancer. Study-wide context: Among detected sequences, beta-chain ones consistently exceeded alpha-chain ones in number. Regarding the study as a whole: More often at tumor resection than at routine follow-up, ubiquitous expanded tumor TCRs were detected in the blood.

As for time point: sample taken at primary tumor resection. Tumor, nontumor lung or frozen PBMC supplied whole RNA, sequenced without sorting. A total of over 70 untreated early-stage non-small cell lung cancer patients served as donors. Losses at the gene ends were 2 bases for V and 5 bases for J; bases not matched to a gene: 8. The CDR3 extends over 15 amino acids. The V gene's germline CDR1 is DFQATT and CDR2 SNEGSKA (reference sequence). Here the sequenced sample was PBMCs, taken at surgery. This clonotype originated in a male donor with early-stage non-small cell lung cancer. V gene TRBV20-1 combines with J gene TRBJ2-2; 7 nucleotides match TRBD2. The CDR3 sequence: CSARKGGRGTGELFF. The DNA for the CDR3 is TGCAGTGCTAGAAAAGGAGGGCGGGGGACCGGGGAGCTGTTTTTT.